This TCR beta chain was retrieved from a study of blood T cell repertoires in COVID-19. Study in general: The United States, Italy and Spain were the sources of the acute and convalescent COVID-19 samples.

Original processing methods: Reference gene primer amplification in the assay estimated nucleated cell counts. Libraries were prepared by immunoSEQ multiplex PCR; TCRdb keeps only in-frame clonotypes and omits some of them. V, J and clone size were drawn from that table, and D and trimming were deduced from the DNA. The sample has a few hundred thousand clones, about 86% seen once. Participant age was roughly 18 to 90 years, and participants resided in about two dozen US areas. Trimming at V came to 11 bases and at J to 6 bases, leaving 6 bases not matched to a gene. The CDR3 length is 11 residues. Germline V lookup: CDR1 ENHRY, CDR2 SYGVKD.

The sequenced sample consisted of PBMCs or T cells enriched from blood (not recorded which). This TCR was sampled from a woman in her thirties or forties with acute COVID-19. This rearrangement joins TRBV10-3 to TRBJ2-7; 8 bases agree with TRBD1. The CDR3 region has the DNA TGTGCCGCCGGACAGGGCCGCGAGCAGTACTTC. It specifies CAAGQGREQYF.